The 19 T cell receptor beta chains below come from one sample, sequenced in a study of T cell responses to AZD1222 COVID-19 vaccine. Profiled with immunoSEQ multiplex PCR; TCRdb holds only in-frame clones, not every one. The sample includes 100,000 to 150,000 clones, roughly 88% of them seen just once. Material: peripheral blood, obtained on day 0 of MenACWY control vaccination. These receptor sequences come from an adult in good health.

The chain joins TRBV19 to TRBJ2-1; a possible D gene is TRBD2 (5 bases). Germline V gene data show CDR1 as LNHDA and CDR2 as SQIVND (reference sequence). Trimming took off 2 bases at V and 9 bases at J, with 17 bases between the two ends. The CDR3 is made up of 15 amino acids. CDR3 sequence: CASSIRTPGLGEQFF. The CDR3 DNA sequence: TGTGCCAGTAGTATAAGGACTCCTGGACTTGGTGAGCAGTTCTTC.

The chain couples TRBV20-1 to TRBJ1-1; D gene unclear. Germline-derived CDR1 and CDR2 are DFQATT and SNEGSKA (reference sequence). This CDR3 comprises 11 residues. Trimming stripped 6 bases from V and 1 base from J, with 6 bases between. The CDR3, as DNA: TGCAGTGCGGGAGAGAACACTGAAGCTTTCTTT. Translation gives CSAGENTEAFF.

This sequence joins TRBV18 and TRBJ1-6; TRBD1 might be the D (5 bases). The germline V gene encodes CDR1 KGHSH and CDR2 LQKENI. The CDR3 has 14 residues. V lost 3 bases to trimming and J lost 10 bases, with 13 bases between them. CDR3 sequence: CASSPIQGDSPLHF. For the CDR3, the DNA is TGTGCCAGCTCACCTATCCAAGGGGACTCACCCCTCCACTTT.

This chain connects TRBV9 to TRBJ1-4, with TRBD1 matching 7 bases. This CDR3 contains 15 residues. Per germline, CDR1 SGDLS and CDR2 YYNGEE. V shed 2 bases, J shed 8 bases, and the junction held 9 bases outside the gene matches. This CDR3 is CASSVGTAILEKLFF. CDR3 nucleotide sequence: TGTGCCAGCAGCGTCGGGACAGCTATATTAGAAAAACTGTTTTTT.

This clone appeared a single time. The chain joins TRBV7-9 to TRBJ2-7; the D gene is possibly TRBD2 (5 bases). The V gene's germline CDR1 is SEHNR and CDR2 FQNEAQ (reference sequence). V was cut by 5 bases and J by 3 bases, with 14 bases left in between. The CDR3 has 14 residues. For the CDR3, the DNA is TGTGCCAGCAGCCCCTCGGGGTTGGGCTACGAGCAGTACTTC. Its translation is CASSPSGLGYEQYF.

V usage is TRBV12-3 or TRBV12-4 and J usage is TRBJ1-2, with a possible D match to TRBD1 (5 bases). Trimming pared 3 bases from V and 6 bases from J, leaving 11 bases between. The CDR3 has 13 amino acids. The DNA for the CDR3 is TGTGCCAGCAGTTTCTCAGGGAACGATGGCTACACCTTC. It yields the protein CASSFSGNDGYTF.

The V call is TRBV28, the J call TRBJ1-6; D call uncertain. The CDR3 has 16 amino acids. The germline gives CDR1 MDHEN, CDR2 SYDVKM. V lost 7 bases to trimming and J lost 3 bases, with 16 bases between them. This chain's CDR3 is CASIPSGISYNSPLHF. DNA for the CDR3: TGTGCCAGCATCCCCTCCGGGATTAGCTATAATTCACCCCTCCACTTT.

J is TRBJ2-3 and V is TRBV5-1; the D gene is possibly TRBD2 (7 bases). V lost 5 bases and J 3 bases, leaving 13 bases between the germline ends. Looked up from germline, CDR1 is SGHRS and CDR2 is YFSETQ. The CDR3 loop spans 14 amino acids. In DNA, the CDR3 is TGCGCCAGCAGTGGGGGGGCCGGTACAGATACGCAGTATTTT. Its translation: CASSGGAGTDTQYF.

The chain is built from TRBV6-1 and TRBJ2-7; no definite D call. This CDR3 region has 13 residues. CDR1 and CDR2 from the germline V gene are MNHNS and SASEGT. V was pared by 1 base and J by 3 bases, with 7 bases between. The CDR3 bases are TGTGCCAGCAGTGAAGAACGAGGCTACGAGCAGTACGTC. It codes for CASSEERGYEQYV.

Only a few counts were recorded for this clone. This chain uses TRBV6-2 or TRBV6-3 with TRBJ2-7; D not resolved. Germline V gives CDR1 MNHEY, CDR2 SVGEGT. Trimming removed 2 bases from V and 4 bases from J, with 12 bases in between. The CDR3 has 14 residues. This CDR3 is CASSYGDSSYEQYV. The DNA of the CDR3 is TGTGCCAGCAGTTACGGTGACTCTTCTTACGAGCAGTACGTC.

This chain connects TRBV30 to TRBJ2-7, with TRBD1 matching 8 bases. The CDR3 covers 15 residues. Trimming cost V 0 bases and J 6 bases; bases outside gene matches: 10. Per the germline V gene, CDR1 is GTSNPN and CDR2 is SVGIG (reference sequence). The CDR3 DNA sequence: TGTGCCTGGAGTGTACTGGGACAGGCCTCCGCCGAGCAGTACTTC. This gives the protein CAWSVLGQASAEQYF.

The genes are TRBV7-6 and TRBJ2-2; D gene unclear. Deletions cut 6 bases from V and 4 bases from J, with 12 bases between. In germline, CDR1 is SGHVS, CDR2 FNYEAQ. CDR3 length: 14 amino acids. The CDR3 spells CASSLGWATGELFF. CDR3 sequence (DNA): TGTGCCAGCAGTTTGGGCTGGGCCACCGGGGAGCTGTTTTTT.

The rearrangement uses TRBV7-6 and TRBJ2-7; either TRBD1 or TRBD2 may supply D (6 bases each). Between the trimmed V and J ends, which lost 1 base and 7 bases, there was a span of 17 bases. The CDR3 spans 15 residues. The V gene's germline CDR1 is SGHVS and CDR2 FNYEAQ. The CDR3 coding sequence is TGTGCCAGCAGCTTAGACGGGGGCAGGGTAGGGGAGCAGTACTTC. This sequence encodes CASSLDGGRVGEQYF.

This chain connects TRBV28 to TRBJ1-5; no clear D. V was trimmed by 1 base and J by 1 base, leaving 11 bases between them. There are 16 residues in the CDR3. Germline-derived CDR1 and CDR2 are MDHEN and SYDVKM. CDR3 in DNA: TGTGCCAGCAGTTTATTGGCCAGGATGAGCAATCAGCCCCAGCATTTT. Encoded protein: CASSLLARMSNQPQHF.

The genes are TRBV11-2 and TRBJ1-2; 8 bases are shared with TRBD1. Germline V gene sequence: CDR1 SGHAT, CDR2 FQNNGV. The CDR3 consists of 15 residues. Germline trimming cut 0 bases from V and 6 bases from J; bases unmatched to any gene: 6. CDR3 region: CASSLDFDRGDGYTF. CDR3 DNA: TGTGCCAGCAGCTTAGATTTTGACAGGGGAGATGGCTACACCTTC. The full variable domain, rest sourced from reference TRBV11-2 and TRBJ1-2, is EAGVAQSPRYKIIEKRQSVAFWCNPISGHATLYWYQQILGQGPKLLIQFQNNGVVDDSQLPKDRFSAERLKGVDSTLKIQPAKLEDSAVYLCASSLDFDRGDGYTFGSGTRLTVV.

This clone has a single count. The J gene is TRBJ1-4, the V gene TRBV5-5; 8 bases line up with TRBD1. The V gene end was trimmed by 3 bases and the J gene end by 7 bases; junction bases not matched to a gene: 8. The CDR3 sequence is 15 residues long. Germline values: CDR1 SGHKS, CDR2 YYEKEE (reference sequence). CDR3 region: CASSYTGTGSEKLFF. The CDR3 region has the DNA TGTGCCAGCAGCTATACCGGGACAGGTAGTGAAAAACTGTTTTTT. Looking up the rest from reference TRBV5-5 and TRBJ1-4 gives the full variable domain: DAGVTQSPTHLIKTRGQQVTLRCSPISGHKSVSWYQQVLGQGPQFIFQYYEKEERGRGNFPDRFSARQFPNYSSELNVNALLLGDSALYLCASSYTGTGSEKLFFGSGTQLSVL.

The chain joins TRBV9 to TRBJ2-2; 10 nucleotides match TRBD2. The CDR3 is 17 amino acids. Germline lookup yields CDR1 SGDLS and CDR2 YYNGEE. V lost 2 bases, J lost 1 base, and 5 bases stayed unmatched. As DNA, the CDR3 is TGTGCCAGCAGCGTCCCCCTAGCGGGGGAGAACACCGGGGAGCTGTTTTTT. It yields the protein CASSVPLAGENTGELFF.

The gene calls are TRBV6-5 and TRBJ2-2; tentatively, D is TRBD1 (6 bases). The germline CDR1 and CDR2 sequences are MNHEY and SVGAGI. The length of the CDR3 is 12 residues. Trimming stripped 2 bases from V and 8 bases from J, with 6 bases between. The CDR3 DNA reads TGTGCCAGCAGTTACGGACAGGGGGAGCTGTTTTTT. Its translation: CASSYGQGELFF.

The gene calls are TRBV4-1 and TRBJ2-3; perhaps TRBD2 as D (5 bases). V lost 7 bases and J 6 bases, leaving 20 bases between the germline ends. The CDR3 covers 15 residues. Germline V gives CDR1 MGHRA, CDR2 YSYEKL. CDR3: CASKGEGRSLDTQYF. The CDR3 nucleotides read TGCGCCAGCAAGGGAGAGGGCCGTTCCCTGGATACGCAGTATTTT.